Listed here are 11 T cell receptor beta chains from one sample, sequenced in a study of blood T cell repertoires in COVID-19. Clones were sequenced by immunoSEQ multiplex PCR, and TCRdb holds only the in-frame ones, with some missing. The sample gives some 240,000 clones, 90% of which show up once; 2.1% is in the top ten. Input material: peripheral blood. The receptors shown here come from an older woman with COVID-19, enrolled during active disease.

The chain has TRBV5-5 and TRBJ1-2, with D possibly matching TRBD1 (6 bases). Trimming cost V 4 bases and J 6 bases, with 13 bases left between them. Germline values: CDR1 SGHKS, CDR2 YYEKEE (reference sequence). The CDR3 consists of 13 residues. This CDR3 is CASSRNRDHGYTF. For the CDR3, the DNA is TGTGCCAGCAGCCGGAACAGGGACCATGGCTACACCTTC. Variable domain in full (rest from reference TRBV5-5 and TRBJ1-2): DAGVTQSPTHLIKTRGQQVTLRCSPISGHKSVSWYQQVLGQGPQFIFQYYEKEERGRGNFPDRFSARQFPNYSSELNVNALLLGDSALYLCASSRNRDHGYTFGSGTRLTVV.

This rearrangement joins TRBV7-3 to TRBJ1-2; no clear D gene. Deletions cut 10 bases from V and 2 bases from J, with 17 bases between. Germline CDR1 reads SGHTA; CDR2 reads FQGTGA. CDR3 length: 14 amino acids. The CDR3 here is CATAPVGGNYGYTF. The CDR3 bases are TGTGCCACCGCCCCCGTCGGCGGGAACTATGGCTACACCTTC.

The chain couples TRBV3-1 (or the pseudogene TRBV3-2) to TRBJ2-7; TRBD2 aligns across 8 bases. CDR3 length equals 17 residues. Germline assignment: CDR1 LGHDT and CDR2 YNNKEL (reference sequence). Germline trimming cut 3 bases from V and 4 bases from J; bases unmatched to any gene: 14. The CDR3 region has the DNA TGTGCCAGCAGCCAGTACGGTGGGGCGGGGGGCGTTTACGAGCAGTACTTC. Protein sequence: CASSQYGGAGGVYEQYF.

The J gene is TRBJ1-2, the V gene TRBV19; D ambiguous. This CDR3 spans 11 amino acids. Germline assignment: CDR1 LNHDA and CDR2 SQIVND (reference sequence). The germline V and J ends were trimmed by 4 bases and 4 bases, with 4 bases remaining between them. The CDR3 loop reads CASSRAYGYTF. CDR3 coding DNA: TGTGCCAGTAGTAGGGCCTATGGCTACACCTTC.

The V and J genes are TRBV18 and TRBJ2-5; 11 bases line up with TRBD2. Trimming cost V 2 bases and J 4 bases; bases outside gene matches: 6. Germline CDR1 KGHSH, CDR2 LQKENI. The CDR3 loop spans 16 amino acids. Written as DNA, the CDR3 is TGTGCCAGCTCACCAGCTAGCGGGGGGTCCCCAGAGACCCAGTACTTC. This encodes CASSPASGGSPETQYF.

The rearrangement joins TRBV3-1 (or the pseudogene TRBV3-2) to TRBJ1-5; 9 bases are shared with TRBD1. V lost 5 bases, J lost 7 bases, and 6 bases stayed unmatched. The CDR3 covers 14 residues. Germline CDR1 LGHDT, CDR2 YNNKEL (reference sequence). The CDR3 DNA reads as TGTGCCAGCAGCGTGGGACAGGGCTTCCAGCCCCAGCATTTT. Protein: CASSVGQGFQPQHF.

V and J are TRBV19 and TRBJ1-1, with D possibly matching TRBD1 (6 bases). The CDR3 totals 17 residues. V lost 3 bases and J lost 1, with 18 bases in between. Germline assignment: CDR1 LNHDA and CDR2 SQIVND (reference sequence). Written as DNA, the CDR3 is TGTGCCAGTAGTATCTCTTTTACCACGGGACAGAACACTGAAGCTTTCTTT. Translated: CASSISFTTGQNTEAFF.

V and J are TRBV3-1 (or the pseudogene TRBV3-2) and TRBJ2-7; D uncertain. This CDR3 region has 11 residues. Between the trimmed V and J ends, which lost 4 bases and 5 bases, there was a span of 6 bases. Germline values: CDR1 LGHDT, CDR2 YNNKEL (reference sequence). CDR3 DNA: TGTGCCAGCAGCCTAGTAGACGAGCAGTACTTC. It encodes CASSLVDEQYF.

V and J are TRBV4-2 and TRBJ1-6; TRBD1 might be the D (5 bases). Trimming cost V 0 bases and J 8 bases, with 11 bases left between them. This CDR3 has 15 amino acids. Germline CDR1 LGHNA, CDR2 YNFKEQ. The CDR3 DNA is TGTGCCAGCAGCCAAGATACGACAGACGATTCACCCCTCCACTTT. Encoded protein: CASSQDTTDDSPLHF.

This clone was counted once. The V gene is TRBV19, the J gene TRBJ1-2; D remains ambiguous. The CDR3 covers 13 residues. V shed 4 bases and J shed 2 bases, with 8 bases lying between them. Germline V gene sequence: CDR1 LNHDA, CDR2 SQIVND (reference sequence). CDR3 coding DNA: TGTGCCAGTAGTAAACAGTCAAACTATGGCTACACCTTC. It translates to CASSKQSNYGYTF.

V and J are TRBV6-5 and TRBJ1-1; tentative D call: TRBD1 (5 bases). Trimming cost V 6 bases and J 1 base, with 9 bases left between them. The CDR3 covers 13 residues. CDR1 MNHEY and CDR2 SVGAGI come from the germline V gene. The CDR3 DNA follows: TGTGCCAGCAGGATCCAGGGGAACACTGAAGCTTTCTTT. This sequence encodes CASRIQGNTEAFF.